The 8 T cell receptor beta chains reported below all come from one sample, sequenced in a study of blood T cell repertoires in COVID-19. TCRdb's copy holds only in-frame clones and misses some; the assay was immunoSEQ multiplex PCR. The data contain 270,000 or so clones, approximately 86% of them singletons. The specimen was PBMCs or T cells enriched from blood (not recorded which). Receptors were obtained from a woman younger than 30 who had recovered from COVID-19.

V usage is TRBV13 and J usage is TRBJ2-7; 7 nucleotides line up with TRBD1. With V trimmed by 5 bases and J by 6 bases, 10 bases remained unmatched. Germline CDR1 is PRHDT and CDR2 is FYEKMQ (reference sequence). This CDR3 region has 14 residues. The CDR3 DNA reads TGTGCCAGCAGCCAAGATCCGGGACAGTTCGAGCAGTACTTC. It encodes CASSQDPGQFEQYF. The full variable domain, rest sourced from reference TRBV13 and TRBJ2-7, is AAGVIQSPRHLIKEKRETATLKCYPIPRHDTVYWYQQGPGQDPQFLISFYEKMQSDKGSIPDRFSAQQFSDYHSELNMSSLELGDSALYFCASSQDPGQFEQYFGPGTRLTVT.

CDR3 protein: CASSLRTLGGRDTQYF. The CDR3, as DNA: TGTGCCAGCAGTTTAAGGACCCTAGGAGGCCGGGATACGCAGTATTTT. J is TRBJ2-3 and V is TRBV28, with D tentatively TRBD2 (5 bases). V lost 2 bases and J 6 bases, leaving 18 bases between the germline ends. This CDR3 is 16 amino acids long. Per the germline V gene, CDR1 is MDHEN and CDR2 is SYDVKM.

This clone was observed a few times. In nucleotides, the CDR3 is TGCGCCAGCAGGGCAGACAGGGGCTATGGCTACACCTTC. Its translation is CASRADRGYGYTF. The J gene is TRBJ1-2, the V gene TRBV5-1; 8 positions agree with TRBD1. Looked up from germline, CDR1 is SGHRS and CDR2 is YFSETQ. This CDR3 is built from 13 residues. V trimming: 5 bases; J trimming: 4 bases; junction bases outside the gene matches: 4.

This chain uses TRBV4-1 with TRBJ2-1; maybe TRBD2 (6 bases). CDR1 and CDR2 (germline): MGHRA, YSYEKL. The germline V and J ends were trimmed by 0 bases and 2 bases, with 11 bases remaining between them. The CDR3 is 16 amino acids. Written as DNA, the CDR3 is TGCGCCAGCAGCCAAGATGCGGGGAACCCCTACAATGAGCAGTTCTTC. Translating it yields CASSQDAGNPYNEQFF.

V usage is TRBV11-2 and J usage is TRBJ1-2; 7 bases are shared with TRBD1. The CDR3 runs 14 residues. After removal of 4 bases from V and 5 bases from J, the junction contained 7 bases not matched to a gene. The germline gives CDR1 SGHAT, CDR2 FQNNGV. CDR3 amino acids: CASSYPGQKYGYTF. CDR3 sequence (DNA): TGTGCCAGCAGCTATCCGGGACAGAAATATGGCTACACCTTC.

This chain joins TRBV5-1 and TRBJ2-2; 11 nucleotides line up with TRBD2. The germline V gene encodes CDR1 SGHRS and CDR2 YFSETQ. This CDR3 has 18 residues. Germline trimming cut 0 bases from V and 0 bases from J; bases unmatched to any gene: 4. CDR3 sequence reads: CASSLEGTSGANTGELFF. CDR3 nucleotides: TGCGCCAGCAGCTTGGAAGGGACTAGCGGAGCGAACACCGGGGAGCTGTTTTTT. The full variable domain, its missing parts supplied by reference TRBV5-1 and TRBJ2-2, is KAGVTQTPRYLIKTRGQQVTLSCSPISGHRSVSWYQQTPGQGLQFLFEYFSETQRNKGNFPGRFSGRQFSNSRSEMNVSTLELGDSALYLCASSLEGTSGANTGELFFGEGSRLTVL.

The genes are TRBV6-5 and TRBJ2-7, with 7 bases lining up with TRBD1. Looked up from germline, CDR1 is MNHEY and CDR2 is SVGAGI. The CDR3 loop spans 15 amino acids. J gave up 3 bases and V 0 bases, and 5 bases lay outside the gene matches. In DNA, the CDR3 is TGTGCCAGCAGTTACTCAGGGACAGCGGACTACGAGCAGTACTTC. Its translation: CASSYSGTADYEQYF.

This clone was detected once. J is TRBJ1-2 and V is TRBV3-1 (or the pseudogene TRBV3-2), with D unclear. CDR1 and CDR2 from the germline V gene are LGHDT and YNNKEL (reference sequence). The V gene lost 1 base and the J gene lost 4 bases, with 10 bases spanning the gap. The CDR3 consists of 14 residues. As DNA, the CDR3 is TGTGCCAGCAGCCAAGGTAGAAACCTCTATGGCTACACCTTC. It yields the protein CASSQGRNLYGYTF.